Reported below is one TCR beta chain. Other DNA sequences in this specimen translate into the identical CDR3. This sample is drawn from a study of cytomegalovirus exposure and HLA in healthy donors. CDR3 size: 14 residues. Germline trimming cut 8 bases from V and 8 bases from J; bases unmatched to any gene: 10. Germline CDR1 and CDR2: SGHNT and YENEEA. Both 60 Vbeta primers and 13 Jbeta primers went into the PCR. The data were produced by immunoSEQ multiplex PCR, yet TCRdb's version contains in-frame clones alone and is incomplete. Counted here are 170,000 or so clones, less than 90% occurring once; the ten biggest clones make up about 1.6%.

The chain joins TRBV11-3 to TRBJ2-1, with TRBD1 matching 9 bases. The origin of this receptor is a man between 50 and 59 years old in good health and CMV-seronegative. The sequencing sample was made of PBMCs. The CDR3 bases are TGTGCCAGCGAGAAACAGGGGGCGAATGATGAGCAGTTCTTC. Its protein product is CASEKQGANDEQFF.